This T cell receptor (beta chain) stems from a study of control samples from healthy donors and cancer patients. Here immunoSEQ multiplex PCR was the method, and the copy in TCRdb shows in-frame clones only, minus some. This table holds about 83,000 clones, roughly nine tenths found once. The V gene end was trimmed by 4 bases and the J gene end by 4 bases; junction bases not matched to a gene: 6. Germline V gene data show CDR1 as SNHLY and CDR2 as FYNNEI. This CDR3 spans 15 amino acids. V gene TRBV2 combines with J gene TRBJ1-5; 8 bases map to TRBD1. The specimen was blood. The TCR comes from a man under 40 in good health. The CDR3 sequence is CASSGDRLYNQPQHF. In DNA, the CDR3 is TGTGCCAGCAGTGGGGACAGGTTGTATAATCAGCCCCAGCATTTT.